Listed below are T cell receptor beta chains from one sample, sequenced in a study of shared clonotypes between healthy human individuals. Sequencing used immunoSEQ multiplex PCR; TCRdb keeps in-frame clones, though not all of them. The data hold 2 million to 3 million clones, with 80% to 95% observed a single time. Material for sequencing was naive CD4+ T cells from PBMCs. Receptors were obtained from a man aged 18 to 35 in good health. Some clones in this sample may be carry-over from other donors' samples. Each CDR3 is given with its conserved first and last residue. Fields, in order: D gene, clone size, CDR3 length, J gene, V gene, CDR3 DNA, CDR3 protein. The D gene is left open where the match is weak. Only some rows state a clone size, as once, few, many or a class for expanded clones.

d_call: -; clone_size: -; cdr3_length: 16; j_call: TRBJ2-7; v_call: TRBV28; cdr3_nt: TGTGCCAGCAGTTTCTTTAGCGGAGGAGGGCTATACGAGCAGTACTTC; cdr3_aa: CASSFFSGGGLYEQYF
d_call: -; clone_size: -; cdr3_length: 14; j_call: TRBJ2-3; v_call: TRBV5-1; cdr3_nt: TGCGCCAGCAGCTCATGGGATAGAGGGGATACGCAGTATTTT; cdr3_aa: CASSSWDRGDTQYF
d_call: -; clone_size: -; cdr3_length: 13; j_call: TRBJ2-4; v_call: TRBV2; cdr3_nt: TGTGCCAGCAGTGAATCTAGATCAATCCCTCAGTACTTC; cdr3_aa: CASSESRSIPQYF
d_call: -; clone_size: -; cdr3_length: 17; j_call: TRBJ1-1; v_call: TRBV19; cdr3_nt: TGTGCCAGTAGTATAGATTTGAGGGGAGGTTTGAACACTGAAGCTTTCTTT; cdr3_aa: CASSIDLRGGLNTEAFF
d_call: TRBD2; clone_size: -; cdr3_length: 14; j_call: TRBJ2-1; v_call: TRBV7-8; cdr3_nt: TGTGCCAGCCGGACTAGCGGGAGAGTTAATGAGCAGTTCTTC; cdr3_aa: CASRTSGRVNEQFF
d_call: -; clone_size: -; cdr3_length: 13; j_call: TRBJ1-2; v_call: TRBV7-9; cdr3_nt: TGTGCCAGCAGCTTAGCGGTTAACTATGGCTACACCTTC; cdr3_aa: CASSLAVNYGYTF
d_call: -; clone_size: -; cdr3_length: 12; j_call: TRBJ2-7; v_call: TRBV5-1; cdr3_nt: TGCGCCAGCAGCTTGGCTGGCCGAGAGCAGTACTTC; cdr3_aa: CASSLAGREQYF
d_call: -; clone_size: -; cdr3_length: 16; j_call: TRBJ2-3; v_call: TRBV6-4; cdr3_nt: TGTGCCAGCAGTGACTCAAGGGTGGAAAGCACAGATACGCAGTATTTT; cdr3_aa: CASSDSRVESTDTQYF
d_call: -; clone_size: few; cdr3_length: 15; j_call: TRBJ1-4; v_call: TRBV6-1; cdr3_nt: TGTGCCAGCCGGGGGGGCAGGGGACTAGGTGAAAAACTGTTTTTT; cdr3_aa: CASRGGRGLGEKLFF
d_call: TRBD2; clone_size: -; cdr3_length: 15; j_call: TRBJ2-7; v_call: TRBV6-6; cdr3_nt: TGTGCCAGCAGTAAACCGCTAGCGGACTCCTACGAGCAGTACTTC; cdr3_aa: CASSKPLADSYEQYF
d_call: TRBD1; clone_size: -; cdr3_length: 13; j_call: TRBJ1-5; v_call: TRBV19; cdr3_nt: TGTGCCATTGGACGACAGGGGGCCCAGCCCCAGCATTTT; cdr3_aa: CAIGRQGAQPQHF
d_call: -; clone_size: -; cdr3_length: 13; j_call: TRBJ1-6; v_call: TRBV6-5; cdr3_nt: TGTGCCAGCAGTTATAAGGGTTCCTCACCCCTCCACTTT; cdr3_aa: CASSYKGSSPLHF
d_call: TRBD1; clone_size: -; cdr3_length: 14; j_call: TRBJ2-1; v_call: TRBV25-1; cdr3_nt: TGTGCCAGCAGTGAATTCAGGGGGTTCAATGAGCAGTTCTTC; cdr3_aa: CASSEFRGFNEQFF
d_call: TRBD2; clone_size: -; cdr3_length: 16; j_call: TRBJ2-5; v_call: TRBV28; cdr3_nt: TGTGCCAGCAGTTCCCCCGCTAGCGGGGAAGGGGAGACCCAGTACTTC; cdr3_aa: CASSSPASGEGETQYF
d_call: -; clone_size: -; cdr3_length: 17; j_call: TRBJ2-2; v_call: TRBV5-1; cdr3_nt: TGCGCCAGCAGCTTGGTTCTTCGGGGGACGAACACCGGGGAGCTGTTTTTT; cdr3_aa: CASSLVLRGTNTGELFF
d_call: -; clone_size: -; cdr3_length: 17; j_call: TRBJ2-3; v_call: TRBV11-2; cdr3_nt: TGTGCCAGCAGCACCCTGGGGACTCGCGACTTAACCCATACGCAGTATTTT; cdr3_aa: CASSTLGTRDLTHTQYF
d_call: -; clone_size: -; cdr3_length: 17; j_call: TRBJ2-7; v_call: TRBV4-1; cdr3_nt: TGCGCCAGCAGCCAAGCCGGGGTGTGGGGGGCCGACTACGAGCAGTACTTC; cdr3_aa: CASSQAGVWGADYEQYF
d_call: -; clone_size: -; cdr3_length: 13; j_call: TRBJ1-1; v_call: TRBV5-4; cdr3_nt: TGTGCCAGCAGCTTGGAACGGAACACTGAAGCTTTCTTT; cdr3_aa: CASSLERNTEAFF
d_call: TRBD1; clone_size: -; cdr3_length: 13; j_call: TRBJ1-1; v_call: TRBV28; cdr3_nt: TGTGCCAGCAGAGAAACAGGGGGGACTGAAGCTTTCTTT; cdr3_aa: CASRETGGTEAFF
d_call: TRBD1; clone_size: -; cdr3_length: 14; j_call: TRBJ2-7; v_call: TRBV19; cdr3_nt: TGTGCCAGTACCGGGGGACAGGGGGCCTACGAGCAGTACTTC; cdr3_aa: CASTGGQGAYEQYF
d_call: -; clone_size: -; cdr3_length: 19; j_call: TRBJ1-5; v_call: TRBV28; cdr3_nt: TGTGCCAGCAGTGTCCCGCCGGGGGGCAGGGCTTATAGCAATCAGCCCCAGCATTTT; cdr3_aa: CASSVPPGGRAYSNQPQHF
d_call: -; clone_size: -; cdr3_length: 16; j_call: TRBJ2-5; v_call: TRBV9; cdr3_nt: TGTGCCAGCAGCGTAGTAGGGGGAGGGCGGGAAGAGACCCAGTACTTC; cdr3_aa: CASSVVGGGREETQYF
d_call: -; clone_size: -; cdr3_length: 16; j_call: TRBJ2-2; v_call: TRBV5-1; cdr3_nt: TGCGCCAGCAGCTTGGACTCGCGGGGGAACACCGGGGAGCTGTTTTTT; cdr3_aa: CASSLDSRGNTGELFF
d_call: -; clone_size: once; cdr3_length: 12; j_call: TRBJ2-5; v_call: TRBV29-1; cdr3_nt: TGCAGCGCTCGTTCGGGCGCAGAGACCCAGTACTTC; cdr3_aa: CSARSGAETQYF
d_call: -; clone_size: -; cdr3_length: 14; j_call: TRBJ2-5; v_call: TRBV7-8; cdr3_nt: TGTGCCAGCAGCCCTGGCGGGAATTTTGAGACCCAGTACTTC; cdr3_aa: CASSPGGNFETQYF
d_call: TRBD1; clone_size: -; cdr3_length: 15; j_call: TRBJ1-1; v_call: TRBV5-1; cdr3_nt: TGCGCCAGCAGCTTGGCCGGCAGGGGGGACACTGAAGCTTTCTTT; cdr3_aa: CASSLAGRGDTEAFF